A single sample is the source of the 16 T cell receptor beta chains below, sequenced in a study of blood T cell repertoires in COVID-19. Libraries were prepared by immunoSEQ multiplex PCR; TCRdb keeps only in-frame clonotypes and omits some of them. The table has roughly 250,000 clones, about 90% seen once. The sample was PBMCs or T cells enriched from blood (not recorded which). These TCRs come from a woman aged 18-30 years who had recovered from COVID-19.

The chain links TRBV6-5 to TRBJ1-2; 9 bases are shared with TRBD1. The CDR3 consists of 14 residues. V was clipped by 1 base and J by 8 bases; unmatched bases: 5. Germline CDR1 is MNHEY and CDR2 is SVGAGI. The CDR3 loop reads CASSYLGQGGGYTF. The CDR3 DNA follows: TGTGCCAGCAGTTACTTGGGACAGGGAGGGGGCTACACCTTC.

The chain employs TRBV7-9 and TRBJ1-1, with D tentatively TRBD1 (6 bases). CDR1 and CDR2 from the germline V gene are SEHNR and FQNEAQ (reference sequence). The V end lost 1 base, the J end lost 4 bases, and 13 bases lay between the germline ends. The CDR3 contains 15 residues. The CDR3 protein is CASSLGGADSTEAFF. CDR3 DNA sequence: TGTGCCAGCAGCTTAGGTGGGGCGGACAGCACTGAAGCTTTCTTT. Filled out from reference TRBV7-9 and TRBJ1-1, the complete variable domain reads DTGVSQNPRHKITKRGQNVTFRCDPISEHNRLYWYRQTLGQGPEFLTYFQNEAQLEKSRLLSDRFSAERPKGSFSTLEIQRTEQGDSAMYLCASSLGGADSTEAFFGQGTRLTVV.

J is TRBJ2-7 and V is TRBV7-8; 8 bases match TRBD1. The CDR3 covers 13 residues. The V and J ends lost 5 bases and 3 bases, in that order; junction bases with no gene match: 3. Germline V gene data show CDR1 as SGHVS and CDR2 as FQNEAQ. The chain's CDR3 is CASSLDRGYEQYF. The CDR3 DNA is TGTGCCAGCAGCCTCGACAGGGGCTACGAGCAGTACTTC.

V usage is TRBV5-1 and J usage is TRBJ1-2, with TRBD1 matching 7 bases. The CDR3 runs 15 residues. Looked up from germline, CDR1 is SGHRS and CDR2 is YFSETQ. The trim removed 0 bases at V and 4 bases at J, leaving 6 bases unmatched. This CDR3 is CASSLETGFGYGYTF. The CDR3, as DNA: TGCGCCAGCAGCTTGGAGACAGGGTTTGGCTATGGCTACACCTTC.

J is TRBJ2-7 and V is TRBV18; D perhaps matches TRBD2 (6 bases). Germline CDR1 is KGHSH and CDR2 is LQKENI. This CDR3 contains 13 residues. V lost 6 bases, J lost 3 bases, and 12 bases lay in between. The CDR3 loop is CASSQVGGYEQYF. In nucleotides, the CDR3 is TGTGCCAGCTCCCAAGTGGGGGGCTACGAGCAGTACTTC.

This chain links TRBV27 with TRBJ2-1; 9 nucleotides agree with TRBD2. V shed 3 bases, J shed 7 bases, and the junction held 7 bases outside the gene matches. This CDR3 has 15 residues. The germline V gene encodes CDR1 MNHEY and CDR2 SMNVEV (reference sequence). CDR3 in DNA: TGTGCCAGCAGTTTGATGCGGGAGGGCCGTAATGAGCAGTTCTTC. Its translation: CASSLMREGRNEQFF.

The chain links TRBV29-1 to TRBJ1-1; tentatively, D is TRBD1 (5 bases). The germline CDR1 and CDR2 sequences are SQVTM and ANQGSEA. CDR3 length equals 12 residues. Trimming stripped 6 bases from V and 2 bases from J, with 10 bases between. The CDR3 DNA follows: TGCAGCGTAGCGCAGGGAAACACTGAAGCTTTCTTT. As protein: CSVAQGNTEAFF. Full variable domain (outside the CDR3, taken from reference TRBV29-1 and TRBJ1-1): SAVISQKPSRDICQRGTSLTIQCQVDSQVTMMFWYRQQPGQSLTLIATANQGSEATYESGFVIDKFPISRPNLTFSTLTVSNMSPEDSSIYLCSVAQGNTEAFFGQGTRLTVV.

V is TRBV6-6 and J is TRBJ2-1; 14 nucleotides agree with TRBD2. V shed 5 bases and J 5 bases; nucleotides not matched to a gene: 8. The CDR3 has 17 residues. CDR1 is MNHNY, CDR2 SVGAGI, per germline (reference sequence). CDR3 nucleotide sequence: TGTGCCAGCAGTCCGGGACTAGCGGGGGTCAAGGACAATGAGCAGTTCTTC. Translating it yields CASSPGLAGVKDNEQFF.

CDR3 sequence: CASSPGGGWRVNTEAFF. Here the CDR3 DNA reads TGTGCCAGCAGCCCCGGAGGTGGGTGGAGAGTGAACACTGAAGCTTTCTTT. The V call is TRBV5-4, the J call TRBJ1-1; D unclear. V lost 4 bases and J lost 0, with 19 bases in between. CDR1 is SGHNT and CDR2 is YYREEE in the germline V gene (reference sequence). This CDR3 is built from 17 residues.

This rearrangement joins TRBV5-1 to TRBJ1-3; D not certain. Germline V gene data show CDR1 as SGHRS and CDR2 as YFSETQ. The CDR3 covers 15 residues. V lost 0 bases and J lost 2, with 9 bases in between. The CDR3 sequence: CASSLGLLPGNTIYF. Written as DNA, the CDR3 is TGCGCCAGCAGCTTGGGGCTCCTCCCTGGAAACACCATATATTTT.

The V gene is TRBV5-4, the J gene TRBJ1-6; 9 nucleotides match TRBD1. The CDR3 is 15 residues long. Germline V gene sequence: CDR1 SGHNT, CDR2 YYREEE (reference sequence). V gave up 4 bases and J gave up 7 bases; unmatched junction bases: 6. In DNA form, the CDR3 reads TGTGCCAGCAGCGCCAGGACAGGGGAGAATTCACCCCTCCACTTT. Its translation is CASSARTGENSPLHF.

Worth noting for this clone: The junction differs from germline at one of its ends, possibly a read error. The chain uses TRBV15 and TRBJ2-6, with 7 positions matching TRBD1. CDR3 length: 16 residues. The germline V gene encodes CDR1 LNHNV and CDR2 YYDKDF (reference sequence). Written as DNA, the CDR3 is TGTGCCACCAGTCGGACAGGTCTCTCTGAGGCCAACGTCCTGACTTTC. Protein product: CATSRTGLSEANVLTF. Filled out from reference TRBV15 and TRBJ2-6, the complete variable domain reads DAMVIQNPRYQVTQFGKPVTLSCSQTLNHNVMYWYQQKSSQAPKLLFHYYDKDFNNEADTPDNFQSRRPNTSFCFLDIRSPGLGDTAMYLCATSRTGLSEANVLTFGAGSRLTVL.

The chain has TRBV6-5 and TRBJ2-2; weak D call: TRBD2 (6 bases). The CDR3 totals 15 residues. V lost 5 bases, J lost 2 bases, and 12 bases lay in between. Germline CDR1 and CDR2: MNHEY and SVGAGI. DNA of the CDR3: TGTGCCAGCAGTCCACGGGGGACTAACACCGGGGAGCTGTTTTTT. Encoded protein: CASSPRGTNTGELFF.

The rearrangement joins TRBV6-5 to TRBJ1-2; TRBD1 aligns across 7 bases. This CDR3 region has 13 residues. After removal of 2 bases from V and 3 bases from J, the junction contained 0 bases not matched to a gene. Germline V gene sequence: CDR1 MNHEY, CDR2 SVGAGI. The CDR3 DNA reads TGTGCCAGCAGTTACGACAGGGACTATGGCTACACCTTC. Residues: CASSYDRDYGYTF.

V gene TRBV28 combines with J gene TRBJ1-3; D is perhaps TRBD1 (5 bases). V lost 3 bases to trimming and J lost 2 bases, with 8 bases between them. The V gene's germline CDR1 is MDHEN and CDR2 SYDVKM. CDR3 length: 14 residues. DNA of the CDR3: TGTGCCAGCAGTTTGGGGGGGACTGGAAACACCATATATTTT. Amino acid sequence: CASSLGGTGNTIYF.

The chain employs TRBV5-1 and TRBJ2-5, with D hard to call. Trimming removed 0 bases at V and 2 bases at J, with 14 bases between. The germline CDR1 and CDR2 sequences are SGHRS and YFSETQ. This CDR3 contains 16 residues. The CDR3 region is CASSLGTLGVQETQYF. In DNA form, the CDR3 reads TGCGCCAGCAGCTTGGGAACGCTCGGAGTGCAAGAGACCCAGTACTTC.